These 19 T cell receptor beta chains originate from one sample sequenced in a study of blood T cell repertoires in COVID-19. Method: immunoSEQ multiplex PCR; TCRdb's copy keeps in-frame clones and lacks some. The repertoire consists of 180,000 or so clones, with approximately 90% occurring once and the leading ten covering more than 0.75%. What was sequenced was peripheral blood. The receptors here all came from a man between 18 and 35 years old with acute or convalescent COVID-19.

This clone was counted a single time. This chain uses TRBV14 with TRBJ2-7; 12 bases agree with TRBD1. V lost 1 base, J lost 5 bases, and 3 bases stayed unmatched. Looked up from germline, CDR1 is SGHDN and CDR2 is FVKESK. This CDR3 contains 15 residues. CDR3: CASSQGGTGGDEQYV. CDR3 sequence (DNA): TGTGCCAGCAGCCAAGGCGGGACAGGGGGCGACGAGCAGTACGTC.

The chain combines TRBV29-1 with TRBJ2-5, with a possible D match to TRBD1 (5 bases). V was clipped by 6 bases and J by 1 base, with 12 bases between them. CDR1 and CDR2 (germline): SQVTM, ANQGSEA. The CDR3 has 13 residues. DNA for the CDR3: TGCAGCGTCTCCGACAGCCCCCAAGAGACCCAGTACTTC. Translating gives CSVSDSPQETQYF.

The V gene is TRBV5-1, the J gene TRBJ2-5; TRBD2 matches at 7 bases. Per the germline V gene, CDR1 is SGHRS and CDR2 is YFSETQ. The V segment lost 0 bases and the J segment 5 bases; nucleotides outside the gene matches: 10. This CDR3 has 16 amino acids. The CDR3 sequence is CASSLVGGDYIETQYF. In DNA form, the CDR3 reads TGCGCCAGCAGCTTGGTTGGGGGGGACTACATTGAGACCCAGTACTTC.

This clone was picked up a small number of times. The J gene is TRBJ1-1, the V gene TRBV18; tentatively, D is TRBD1 (5 bases). The CDR3 is 14 amino acids. V was trimmed by 3 bases and J by 2 bases, leaving 10 bases between them. CDR1 and CDR2 (germline): KGHSH, LQKENI. As DNA, the CDR3 is TGTGCCAGCTCACCGAGGAGGGGAAACACTGAAGCTTTCTTT. Translated, it gives CASSPRRGNTEAFF.

This chain uses TRBV6-6 with TRBJ1-4, with 10 nucleotides matching TRBD1. Germline CDR1 is MNHNY and CDR2 is SVGAGI (reference sequence). There are 14 residues in the CDR3. Trimming at V came to 6 bases and at J to 7 bases, leaving 5 bases not matched to a gene. The CDR3: CASRDRGNVEKLFF. In DNA form, the CDR3 reads TGTGCCAGCAGGGACAGGGGGAATGTTGAAAAACTGTTTTTT.

The V gene is TRBV10-1, the J gene TRBJ2-2; D gene unclear. This CDR3 is built from 14 residues. The germline V gene has CDR1 WNHNN and CDR2 SYGVQD (reference sequence). V lost 0 bases to trimming and J lost 3 bases, with 5 bases between them. The CDR3 nucleotides are TGCGCCAGCAGTGAGTCACGCGACACCGGGGAGCTGTTTTTT. This sequence encodes CASSESRDTGELFF.

CDR3 sequence reads: CASSNGGTDTQYF. CDR3 bases: TGTGCCAGCTCCAACGGGGGAACAGATACGCAGTATTTT. The chain employs TRBV6-4 and TRBJ2-3; tentatively, D is TRBD2 (6 bases). CDR3 length: 13 residues. Trimming cost V 8 bases and J 3 bases, with 12 bases left between them. CDR1 and CDR2 from the germline V gene are MRHNA and SNTAGT.

The V gene is TRBV5-1, the J gene TRBJ2-1; TRBD2 aligns across 7 bases. V dropped 0 bases and J dropped 5; count of bases not matched to a gene: 8. Germline CDR1 is SGHRS and CDR2 is YFSETQ. The CDR3 is 16 residues long. The CDR3 protein is CASSLAPGLRDNEQFF. The CDR3 DNA is TGCGCCAGCAGCTTGGCCCCGGGACTACGCGACAATGAGCAGTTCTTC. The complete variable domain, with remaining parts taken from reference TRBV5-1 and TRBJ2-1, reads KAGVTQTPRYLIKTRGQQVTLSCSPISGHRSVSWYQQTPGQGLQFLFEYFSETQRNKGNFPGRFSGRQFSNSRSEMNVSTLELGDSALYLCASSLAPGLRDNEQFFGPGTRLTVL.

The J gene is TRBJ2-1, the V gene TRBV4-2; D is unresolved. Deletions cut 5 bases from V and 4 bases from J, with 3 bases between. The CDR3 length is 11 residues. Germline loops: CDR1 LGHNA, CDR2 YNFKEQ. The CDR3: CASSTYNEQFF. CDR3 nucleotide sequence: TGTGCCAGCAGCACATACAATGAGCAGTTCTTC.

The chain has TRBV7-9 and TRBJ1-2, with D perhaps TRBD1 (6 bases). The V gene lost 3 bases and the J gene lost 3 bases, with 11 bases spanning the gap. The CDR3 has 14 residues. Germline lookup yields CDR1 SEHNR and CDR2 FQNEAQ (reference sequence). The CDR3 loop is CASSLGPGDYGYTF. The CDR3 DNA reads TGTGCCAGCAGCTTGGGGCCAGGGGACTATGGCTACACCTTC.

The rearrangement joins TRBV11-2 to TRBJ1-1; 8 bases align to TRBD1. Germline CDR1 SGHAT, CDR2 FQNNGV. The CDR3 has 15 amino acids. The J segment lost 6 bases and the V segment lost 6 bases, leaving 12 bases of the junction unmatched. The CDR3 loop is CASRQTTGVIAEAFF. CDR3 DNA sequence: TGTGCCAGCAGACAAACGACAGGGGTGATCGCTGAAGCTTTCTTT. Drawing the rest from reference TRBV11-2 and TRBJ1-1, the complete variable domain is EAGVAQSPRYKIIEKRQSVAFWCNPISGHATLYWYQQILGQGPKLLIQFQNNGVVDDSQLPKDRFSAERLKGVDSTLKIQPAKLEDSAVYLCASRQTTGVIAEAFFGQGTRLTVV.

This chain uses TRBV27 with TRBJ1-2; TRBD1 agrees at 10 bases. The CDR3 is made up of 15 amino acids. Germline assignment: CDR1 MNHEY and CDR2 SMNVEV (reference sequence). With V trimmed by 8 bases and J by 4 bases, 10 bases remained unmatched. The CDR3 bases are TGTGCCAGCGGTCCTGGGACAGGGGCAGGCTATGGCTACACCTTC. This sequence encodes CASGPGTGAGYGYTF.

This chain joins TRBV27 and TRBJ1-4, with D perhaps matching TRBD1 (6 bases). Germline V gives CDR1 MNHEY, CDR2 SMNVEV (reference sequence). This CDR3 contains 15 residues. With 6 bases removed from V and 4 bases from J, the gap between germline ends came to 15 bases. The CDR3 here is CASRQQGANNEKLFF. The DNA of the CDR3 is TGTGCCAGCAGGCAACAGGGAGCTAATAATGAAAAACTGTTTTTT.

The chain links TRBV19 to TRBJ1-1; D unresolved. The CDR3 sequence is 14 residues long. V lost 1 base to trimming and J lost 3 bases, with 9 bases between them. CDR1 is LNHDA and CDR2 is SQIVND in the germline V gene (reference sequence). The CDR3 bases are TGTGCCAGTAGTATAGGAGGAATTTACACTGAAGCTTTCTTT. It specifies CASSIGGIYTEAFF.

Only a few counts were recorded for this clone. The chain carries TRBV5-8 and TRBJ1-1; D unclear. V was shortened by 0 bases and J by 2 bases, with 8 bases between the two germline ends. This CDR3 has 14 residues. Germline V gene sequence: CDR1 SGHTS, CDR2 YDEGEE. The CDR3 loop is CASSLAPGNTEAFF. CDR3 DNA: TGTGCCAGCAGCTTGGCCCCTGGCAACACTGAAGCTTTCTTT.

This clone was counted a single time. The V call is TRBV7-8, the J call TRBJ2-7, with 11 bases aligning to TRBD2. The CDR3 extends over 14 amino acids. Germline loops: CDR1 SGHVS, CDR2 FQNEAQ. J gave up 6 bases and V 1 base, and 2 bases lay outside the gene matches. For the CDR3, the DNA is TGTGCCAGCAGCTTAGGACTAGCGGGGATCGAGCAGTACGTC. Translating gives CASSLGLAGIEQYV.

This clone was detected once. The chain couples TRBV7-6 to TRBJ1-2; 12 nucleotides align to TRBD1. J lost 8 bases, V lost 8 bases, and 12 bases had no gene match. The CDR3 has 15 amino acids. CDR1 and CDR2 from the germline V gene are SGHVS and FNYEAQ. The CDR3 DNA follows: TGTGCCAGCTCCGAGGGACAGGGGGCAAAAGAAGGCTACACCTTC. Residues: CASSEGQGAKEGYTF.

This chain connects TRBV5-1 to TRBJ2-1; TRBD2 matches at 10 bases. The CDR3 length is 13 residues. Trimming removed 7 bases from V and 9 bases from J; junction bases left unmatched: 7. CDR1 and CDR2 from the germline V gene are SGHRS and YFSETQ. DNA for the CDR3: TGCGCCAGCCTCTCATCTAGCGGGGGTGAGCAGTTCTTC. Amino acid sequence: CASLSSSGGEQFF.

The rearrangement links TRBV7-2 to TRBJ1-6, with TRBD1 matching over 7 bases. There are 14 residues in the CDR3. The germline gives CDR1 SGHTA, CDR2 FQGNSA. Unmatched junction bases numbered 5, after V lost 6 bases and J lost 6 bases. The CDR3 region has the DNA TGTGCCAGCAGGTCGGGACAGCTTAATTCACCCCTCCACTTT. Translation gives CASRSGQLNSPLHF.